What follows is one T cell receptor (beta chain) and its context. Germline trimming cut 5 bases from V and 7 bases from J; bases unmatched to any gene: 1. Germline V gives CDR1 SNHLY, CDR2 FYNNEI. The CDR3 is made up of 13 amino acids. The data belong to a study of technical replicates of blood from a handful of donors. Profiled with immunoSEQ multiplex PCR; TCRdb holds only in-frame clones, not every one. The sample has around 100,000 clones, approximately 95% seen once. Sequenced material: T cells isolated from PBMCs. This chain joins TRBV2 and TRBJ2-1, with 11 bases that match TRBD2. The receptor was isolated from a human donor in good health. The CDR3 DNA sequence: TGTGCCAGCAGTAGACTAGCGGGGAATGAGCAGTTCTTC. It translates to CASSRLAGNEQFF.